This is a list of T cell receptor beta chains from one sample in a study of cytomegalovirus exposure and HLA in healthy donors. Using immunoSEQ multiplex PCR, the repertoire was profiled, and TCRdb retains in-frame clones only, with some absent. This sample carries roughly 150,000 clones, approximately 80% of them seen once, and the ten largest clones take approximately 6.8%. The sequencing sample was made of PBMCs. These TCRs come from a woman between 35 and 50 years old in good health and CMV-seropositive. CDR3s include the opening cysteine and the closing phenylalanine or tryptophan. The order of the fields is D gene, clone size, V gene, J gene, CDR3 DNA, CDR3 protein. D genes are given only for firm matches. Clone size, where shown, is once, few, many, or a class for clones that have expanded.

D: -; size: -; V: TRBV5-1; J: TRBJ2-5; DNA: TGCGCCAGCAGCTCACAGGGTCCTCAAGAGACCCAGTACTTC; CDR3: CASSSQGPQETQYF
D: -; size: -; V: TRBV4-2; J: TRBJ1-1; DNA: TGTGCCAGCAGCCTAATGGGCTTGGACACTGAAGCTTTCTTT; CDR3: CASSLMGLDTEAFF
D: -; size: -; V: TRBV27; J: TRBJ1-2; DNA: TGTGCCAGCAGCCGAGGGGCCGGACAGTATGGCTACACCTTC; CDR3: CASSRGAGQYGYTF
D: TRBD1; size: -; V: TRBV5-6; J: TRBJ2-7; DNA: TGTGCCAGCAGCCCGGGGACAGCCGCCCGCGAGCAGTACTTC; CDR3: CASSPGTAAREQYF
D: -; size: -; V: TRBV2; J: TRBJ2-1; DNA: TGTGCCAGCAGTGACGGGGGAAACAATGAGCAGTTCTTC; CDR3: CASSDGGNNEQFF
D: -; size: few; V: TRBV6-1; J: TRBJ2-5; DNA: TGTGCCAGCAGTGAAGGGTCAGGGGGGACAGAGACCCAGTACTTC; CDR3: CASSEGSGGTETQYF
D: -; size: -; V: TRBV10-3; J: TRBJ1-3; DNA: TGTGCCATCAGTGAGGGCAGGGTGGAAAACACCATATATTTT; CDR3: CAISEGRVENTIYF
D: TRBD1; size: -; V: TRBV11-2; J: TRBJ1-1; DNA: TGTGCCAGCAGCCAAACAGGGGGCAACGCTTTCTTT; CDR3: CASSQTGGNAFF
D: -; size: once; V: TRBV6-1; J: TRBJ1-2; DNA: TGTGCCAGCAGTGAAGCGGGAGGCCTCAGGGCCCACTATGGCTACACCTTC; CDR3: CASSEAGGLRAHYGYTF
D: TRBD1; size: -; V: TRBV2; J: TRBJ1-4; DNA: TGTGCCAGCTGCGACAGGGGATCTAATGAAAAACTGTTTTTT; CDR3: CASCDRGSNEKLFF
D: -; size: -; V: TRBV7-2; J: TRBJ2-1; DNA: TGTGCCAGCAGCACTAGGACTCGTAGCTCCTACAATGAGCAGTTCTTC; CDR3: CASSTRTRSSYNEQFF
D: -; size: once; V: TRBV6-5; J: TRBJ2-2; DNA: TGTGCCAGCAGGCCCCCAGGGGTGAACACCGGGGAGCTGTTTTTT; CDR3: CASRPPGVNTGELFF
D: -; size: few; V: TRBV5-4; J: TRBJ2-3; DNA: TGTGCCAGCAAGGCGGCAGGCACAGATACGCAGTATTTT; CDR3: CASKAAGTDTQYF
D: -; size: -; V: TRBV6-5; J: TRBJ1-2; DNA: TGTGCCAGCAGTCAGACAGGTCTTGGCTACACCTTC; CDR3: CASSQTGLGYTF
D: -; size: -; V: TRBV30; J: TRBJ1-3; DNA: TGTGCCTGGATTATCAGGGGTTCTGGAAACACCATATATTTT; CDR3: CAWIIRGSGNTIYF
D: -; size: -; V: TRBV11-1; J: TRBJ1-5; DNA: TGTGCCAGCAGCCCGGACAGTGGAAATCAGCCCCAGCATTTT; CDR3: CASSPDSGNQPQHF
D: -; size: -; V: TRBV29-1; J: TRBJ1-3; DNA: TGCAGCGCTGGCCATGGGCTCAACACCATATATTTT; CDR3: CSAGHGLNTIYF
D: -; size: once; V: TRBV10-1; J: TRBJ1-1; DNA: TGCGCCAGCAGTGAGTCTTCTAGGGGGTCGGCTTTCTTT; CDR3: CASSESSRGSAFF
D: -; size: -; V: TRBV30; J: TRBJ1-2; DNA: TGTGCCTGGAGTTTAAATTTAGCCTCTAACTATGGCTACACCTTC; CDR3: CAWSLNLASNYGYTF
D: TRBD2; size: -; V: TRBV9; J: TRBJ2-1; DNA: TGTGCCAGCAGCTCGGGGAGTAGCGGGAACAATGAGCAGTTCTTC; CDR3: CASSSGSSGNNEQFF
D: TRBD1; size: -; V: TRBV19; J: TRBJ1-1; DNA: TGTGCCAGTACGAGACAGGGCCTGAACACTGAAGCTTTCTTT; CDR3: CASTRQGLNTEAFF
D: TRBD2; size: once; V: TRBV14; J: TRBJ2-7; DNA: TGTGCCAGCAGCCTAATGAGCGGGGGGGCGTACGAGCAGTACTTC; CDR3: CASSLMSGGAYEQYF
D: TRBD1; size: -; V: TRBV7-9; J: TRBJ1-4; DNA: TGTGCCAGCAGCTCTCGACAGGGCGAAAGCAAACTGTTTTTT; CDR3: CASSSRQGESKLFF
D: -; size: -; V: TRBV19; J: TRBJ2-7; DNA: TGTGCCAGTAGTATAGATCGGCCAGGCGAGCAGTACTTC; CDR3: CASSIDRPGEQYF
D: TRBD1; size: -; V: TRBV6-1; J: TRBJ1-2; DNA: TGTGCCAGCAGAACTCAGACAGGGGGAGACTATGGCTACACCTTC; CDR3: CASRTQTGGDYGYTF
D: -; size: -; V: TRBV7-8; J: TRBJ1-5; DNA: TGTGCCAGCAGCCCAGGCTTAGGTCAGCCCCAGCATTTT; CDR3: CASSPGLGQPQHF
D: TRBD2; size: -; V: TRBV5-6; J: TRBJ2-3; DNA: TGTGCCAGCAGCTTGGCGGGAGGTGATACGCAGTATTTT; CDR3: CASSLAGGDTQYF
D: TRBD2; size: once; V: TRBV6-6; J: TRBJ2-1; DNA: TGTGCCAGCAGTAAATGGACTAGCGGGGGGTCGAATGAGCAGTTCTTC; CDR3: CASSKWTSGGSNEQFF
D: TRBD1; size: -; V: TRBV5-1; J: TRBJ1-1; DNA: TGCGCCAGCAGCACCCAGGGACAGGGTCAGCACACTGAAGCTTTCTTT; CDR3: CASSTQGQGQHTEAFF
D: -; size: few; V: TRBV7-9; J: TRBJ1-2; DNA: TGTTCCAGCAGCTTTGAGATCTATGGCTACACCTTC; CDR3: CSSSFEIYGYTF
D: -; size: -; V: TRBV7-3; J: TRBJ1-1; DNA: TGTGCCAGCAGCTTAATAGGGGGTCGAGAAGCTTTCTTT; CDR3: CASSLIGGREAFF
D: -; size: -; V: TRBV9; J: TRBJ1-2; DNA: TGTGCCAGCAGCGTAGCCGACGGGGACTATGGCTACACCTTC; CDR3: CASSVADGDYGYTF
D: -; size: -; V: TRBV7-2; J: TRBJ1-1; DNA: TGTGCCAGCAGCCAAGGACAGAGGAACACTGAAGCTTTCTTT; CDR3: CASSQGQRNTEAFF
D: -; size: -; V: TRBV28; J: TRBJ1-1; DNA: TGTGCCAGCAGTTTCTTAAACACTGAAGCTTTCTTT; CDR3: CASSFLNTEAFF
D: TRBD1; size: -; V: TRBV5-1; J: TRBJ1-1; DNA: TGCGCCAGCAGCTGGGGAACAGGGGGCGGCACTGAAGCTTTCTTT; CDR3: CASSWGTGGGTEAFF
D: -; size: -; V: TRBV5-6; J: TRBJ2-5; DNA: TGTGCCAGCAGCCTAGGGGGGGAAGAGACCCAGTACTTC; CDR3: CASSLGGEETQYF
D: -; size: -; V: TRBV6-5; J: TRBJ1-1; DNA: TGTGCCAGCAGTTACTCGATATTCAGGTCGAACACTGAAGCTTTCTTT; CDR3: CASSYSIFRSNTEAFF